The 21 T cell receptor beta chains given below trace back to one sample, sequenced in a study of regulatory T cells in long-lasting Graves disease. Time point defined: newly diagnosed GD, antithyroid drugs for less than 3 months. RNA extracted from PBMCs served as the sequencing template. With iRepertoire HTBI primers and Arm-PCR of CDR3 regions, TCR beta libraries were built. TCRdb re-analysed the multiplex PCR reads in MiXCR, keeping a single row per CDR3 protein. This sample has approximately 460,000 distinct CDR3 sequences, with 16% found just once. Another study also made use of these data, one on T cells in Graves' hyperthyroidism and ophthalmopathy.

Sample: peripheral blood mononuclear cells (PBMCs), taken at new diagnosis, from a patient treated with antithyroid drugs. These TCRs come from a woman aged 25 to 39 with Graves disease.

This clonotype was seen a handful of times. The chain couples TRBV5-1 to TRBJ2-1; D might be TRBD1 (6 bases). The V end lost 3 bases, the J end lost 5 bases, and 9 bases lay between the germline ends. Looked up from germline, CDR1 is SGHRS and CDR2 is YFSETQ. The CDR3 consists of 13 residues. The CDR3, as DNA: TGCGCCAGCAGCTGGACAGAAGACAATGAGCAGTTCTTC. Amino acids: CASSWTEDNEQFF.

The chain joins TRBV7-9 to TRBJ1-2; perhaps TRBD1 as D (5 bases). The CDR3 runs 14 residues. The germline V gene has CDR1 SEHNR and CDR2 FQNEAQ (reference sequence). The V gene lost 6 bases and the J gene lost 3 bases, with 14 bases spanning the gap. The CDR3 region has the DNA TGTGCCAGCAGTTACCGGGACGGAGACTATGGCTACACCTTC. It yields the protein CASSYRDGDYGYTF.

This clonotype was seen only a few times. The V and J genes are TRBV20-1 and TRBJ1-4; D may be TRBD1 (6 bases). V was trimmed by 5 bases and J by 2 bases, leaving 12 bases between them. This CDR3 comprises 14 residues. CDR1 DFQATT and CDR2 SNEGSKA come from the germline V gene (reference sequence). The CDR3 DNA follows: TGCAGTGCTCCCCCCGGGGGCACTAATGAAAAACTGTTTTTT. It yields the protein CSAPPGGTNEKLFF.

This clonotype was seen at least ten times. The V and J genes are TRBV28 and TRBJ2-7; no reliable D call. The germline CDR1 and CDR2 sequences are MDHEN and SYDVKM. Trimming took 5 bases from V and 2 from J, leaving 13 bases between them. The CDR3 runs 14 residues. Written as DNA, the CDR3 is TGTGCCAGCAGTGTTGGCTCTCTACCCTACGAGCAGTACTTC. Its protein product is CASSVGSLPYEQYF. Together with reference TRBV28 and TRBJ2-7, the CDR3 gives the full variable domain: DVKVTQSSRYLVKRTGEKVFLECVQDMDHENMFWYRQDPGLGLRLIYFSYDVKMKEKGDIPEGYSVSREKKERFSLILESASTNQTSMYLCASSVGSLPYEQYFGPGTRLTVT.

This clonotype was seen a handful of times. V gene TRBV7-9 combines with J gene TRBJ2-3; weak D call: TRBD1 (5 bases). There are 14 residues in the CDR3. The V gene's germline CDR1 is SEHNR and CDR2 FQNEAQ (reference sequence). The V end lost 2 bases, the J end lost 3 bases, and 9 bases lay between the germline ends. The CDR3 spells CASSLSRQTDTQYF. The CDR3 nucleotides read TGTGCCAGCAGCTTATCCCGACAGACAGATACGCAGTATTTT.

This clonotype was counted at least ten times. The J gene is TRBJ1-5, the V gene TRBV30, with D possibly being TRBD1 (5 bases). V was trimmed by 2 bases and J by 11 bases, leaving 13 bases between them. This CDR3 has 12 residues. Germline V gene sequence: CDR1 GTSNPN, CDR2 SVGIG (reference sequence). The CDR3 nucleotides read TGTGCCTGGAGTCTGGGGGAAAGAACCCAGCATTTT. Encoded protein: CAWSLGERTQHF.

This clonotype was seen at least ten times. The gene calls are TRBV27 and TRBJ1-2, with D maybe TRBD1 (5 bases). The CDR3 covers 14 residues. CDR1 and CDR2 from the germline V gene are MNHEY and SMNVEV (reference sequence). V lost 4 bases to trimming and J lost 4 bases, with 13 bases between them. For the CDR3, the DNA is TGTGCCAGCAGTTCCTCAGGGTTCGTCTATGGCTACACCTTC. Translation gives CASSSSGFVYGYTF.

The chain employs TRBV19 and TRBJ2-7; perhaps TRBD1 as D (6 bases). The CDR3 is 12 amino acids. Trimming took 5 bases from V and 2 from J, leaving 7 bases between them. The V gene's germline CDR1 is LNHDA and CDR2 SQIVND (reference sequence). CDR3 region: CASSWDTYEQYF. CDR3 nucleotide sequence: TGTGCCAGTAGTTGGGACACCTACGAGCAGTACTTC.

This clonotype was seen at least ten times. The J gene is TRBJ2-3, the V gene TRBV28; 13 bases are shared with TRBD2. Germline loops: CDR1 MDHEN, CDR2 SYDVKM. This CDR3 contains 16 residues. The J segment lost 0 bases and the V segment lost 6 bases, leaving 3 bases of the junction unmatched. CDR3 protein: CASRGLAGTSTDTQYF. The DNA for the CDR3 is TGTGCCAGCAGGGGACTAGCGGGAACTAGCACAGATACGCAGTATTTT.

This clonotype was seen a handful of times. The J gene is TRBJ2-5, the V gene TRBV4-2; D not certain. V was trimmed by 4 bases and J by 0 bases, leaving 9 bases between them. This CDR3 has 14 amino acids. In germline, CDR1 is LGHNA, CDR2 YNFKEQ. CDR3 protein: CASSPLENQETQYF. CDR3 in DNA: TGTGCCAGCAGCCCTCTTGAGAACCAAGAGACCCAGTACTTC.

In this sample, this clonotype turned up a few times. The chain uses TRBV6-1 and TRBJ2-3, with D tentatively TRBD1 (6 bases). Germline V gene data show CDR1 as MNHNS and CDR2 as SASEGT. V was clipped by 7 bases and J by 1 base, with 9 bases between them. The CDR3 loop spans 13 amino acids. CDR3 nucleotides: TGTGCCAGCATGGGGGCTGGCACAGATACGCAGTATTTT. It encodes CASMGAGTDTQYF.

Ten or more counts support this clonotype. The chain carries TRBV7-3 and TRBJ2-1; D is unresolved. CDR1 SGHTA and CDR2 FQGTGA come from the germline V gene. Trimming removed 3 bases from V and 0 bases from J, with 9 bases in between. The length of the CDR3 is 15 residues. This CDR3 is CASSFNRASYNEQFF. The CDR3 coding sequence is TGTGCCAGCAGCTTTAATCGGGCCTCCTACAATGAGCAGTTCTTC.

This clonotype was picked up many times. The genes are TRBV7-9 and TRBJ2-5, with a possible D match to TRBD2 (5 bases). CDR3 length: 13 residues. CDR1 is SEHNR and CDR2 is FQNEAQ in the germline V gene (reference sequence). Trimming took 3 bases from V and 2 from J, leaving 7 bases between them. The CDR3 DNA sequence: TGTGCCAGCAGCTTGGAGGAACAAGAGACCCAGTACTTC. Residues: CASSLEEQETQYF.

This clonotype was counted between two and nine times. The chain has TRBV7-2 and TRBJ2-2; TRBD2 matches at 10 bases. Germline V gene sequence: CDR1 SGHTA, CDR2 FQGNSA. The ends lost 5 bases at V and 6 bases at J; junction bases unmatched: 6. CDR3 size: 15 residues. DNA for the CDR3: TGTGCCAGCAGCCCCGCTAGCGGGAGCCCCGGGGAGCTGTTTTTT. Residues: CASSPASGSPGELFF.

The chain combines TRBV6-1 with TRBJ2-1, with 14 bases identical to TRBD2. CDR3 length: 18 amino acids. After removal of 7 bases from V and 1 base from J, the junction contained 9 bases not matched to a gene. Germline loops: CDR1 MNHNS, CDR2 SASEGT. For the CDR3, the DNA is TGTGCCAGCATCCCTCCGGGACTAGCGGGGGCTTCCTACAATGAGCAGTTCTTC. It codes for CASIPPGLAGASYNEQFF.

The rearrangement joins TRBV9 to TRBJ2-3, with D hard to call. There are 15 residues in the CDR3. The V and J ends lost 0 bases and 2 bases respectively, with 10 bases between them. The germline V gene has CDR1 SGDLS and CDR2 YYNGEE. The CDR3 spells CASSVVGGPTDTQYF. The CDR3 DNA reads as TGTGCCAGCAGCGTAGTAGGCGGACCCACAGATACGCAGTATTTT.

There are many counts of this clonotype. The V call is TRBV20-1, the J call TRBJ2-1; the D is unclear. Trimming took 0 bases from V and 4 from J, leaving 16 bases between them. Germline-derived CDR1 and CDR2 are DFQATT and SNEGSKA (reference sequence). The CDR3 spans 16 residues. This CDR3 reads CSARDNRLVIYNEQFF. CDR3 nucleotide sequence: TGCAGTGCTAGAGATAATAGGCTCGTGATATACAATGAGCAGTTCTTC.

The genes are TRBV5-1 and TRBJ2-1; a possible D gene is TRBD2 (7 bases). Trimming took 0 bases from V and 1 from J, leaving 11 bases between them. This CDR3 region has 16 residues. The V gene's germline CDR1 is SGHRS and CDR2 YFSETQ. This CDR3 is CASSLVGGGSYNEQFF. CDR3 in DNA: TGCGCCAGCAGCTTGGTAGGGGGGGGGTCCTACAATGAGCAGTTCTTC. Full variable domain (outside the CDR3, taken from reference TRBV5-1 and TRBJ2-1): KAGVTQTPRYLIKTRGQQVTLSCSPISGHRSVSWYQQTPGQGLQFLFEYFSETQRNKGNFPGRFSGRQFSNSRSEMNVSTLELGDSALYLCASSLVGGGSYNEQFFGPGTRLTVL.

Details on this clonotype: A much larger clonotype is one base distant, so this may be a read error. The chain recombines TRBV5-1 with TRBJ2-5; 9 nucleotides match TRBD2. This CDR3 is 16 amino acids long. Germline V gene lookup returns CDR1 SGHRS and CDR2 YFSETQ. J was trimmed by 11 bases and V by 4 bases; bases with no gene match: 18. CDR3 region: CASSTSGAGGGYEQYF. The CDR3 DNA reads as TGCGCCAGCAGCACCTCGGGAGCGGGAGGTGGGTATGAGCAGTACTTC.

The sample holds many counts of this clonotype. The chain couples TRBV5-5 to TRBJ1-1; D is ambiguous. CDR3 length: 13 amino acids. Trimming left V 6 bases short and J 8 bases short, with 17 bases between. Germline CDR1 is SGHKS and CDR2 is YYEKEE (reference sequence). The CDR3 loop reads CASNQHATLEAFF. Here the CDR3 DNA reads TGTGCCAGCAACCAGCACGCTACCTTAGAAGCTTTCTTT.

The chain carries TRBV7-9 and TRBJ2-3; D is perhaps TRBD1 or TRBD2 (5 bases each). The CDR3 contains 16 residues. CDR1 and CDR2 (germline): SEHNR, FQNEAQ (reference sequence). V was shortened by 2 bases and J by 6 bases, with 18 bases between the two germline ends. CDR3 sequence reads: CASSLSGPIPRDTQYF. For the CDR3, the DNA is TGTGCCAGCAGCTTATCGGGACCTATCCCCCGGGATACGCAGTATTTT.